This T cell receptor beta chain was identified in a study of T cell responses to AZD1222 COVID-19 vaccine. Findings and limits, study-wide: Baseline serostatus was positive in only a handful of AZD1222 recipients.

Produced via immunoSEQ multiplex PCR; TCRdb's table is partial and in-frame only. The data contain tens of thousands of clones, roughly 82% of them seen just once; the ten biggest clones take up roughly 5%. This CDR3 comprises 16 residues. CDR1 is SGHRS and CDR2 is YFSETQ in the germline V gene. Trimming pared 4 bases from V and 0 bases from J, leaving 14 bases between. Comment on this clone: Its antigen is as yet unknown.

The clonotype originates from an adult in good health. V gene TRBV5-1 combines with J gene TRBJ1-3; tentatively, D is TRBD1 (6 bases). Sequenced material: peripheral blood, taken on day 0 of AZD1222 vaccination. The CDR3 region is CASSAGHPSSGNTIYF. In DNA form, the CDR3 reads TGCGCCAGCAGCGCGGGACACCCAAGCTCTGGAAACACCATATATTTT.